This TCR beta chain was documented in a study of shared clonotypes between healthy human individuals. Study overall: Each donor had three CD4 naive, three CD4 memory, two CD8 naive and one CD8 memory plate.

Healthy adults negative for HIV, lacking recent acute infections or vaccinations, served as donors. It was into CD45RA+ naive and CD45RA-negative memory subsets that the CD4+ cells were split. The J segment lost 0 bases and the V segment lost 7 bases, leaving 10 bases of the junction unmatched. Germline V gene sequence: CDR1 SGHVS, CDR2 FQNEAQ. The CDR3 is made up of 17 amino acids. Genomic DNA belonging to each subset was distributed in equal measure over several immunoSEQ plates. Assay: immunoSEQ multiplex PCR; the TCRdb copy retains only in-frame clones and omits some. Of 950,000 to 1,100,000 clones in the sample, roughly 75% were seen once.

The J gene is TRBJ2-2, the V gene TRBV7-8; TRBD2 agrees at 8 bases. What was sequenced was memory CD4+ T cells sorted from blood. Subset given: CD45RA-negative fraction. The source of this sequence is a man younger than 35 in good health. CDR3 coding DNA: TGTGCCAGCATCTTCGGGGTAGCGGGGTCGAACACCGGGGAGCTGTTTTTT. Its translation is CASIFGVAGSNTGELFF.